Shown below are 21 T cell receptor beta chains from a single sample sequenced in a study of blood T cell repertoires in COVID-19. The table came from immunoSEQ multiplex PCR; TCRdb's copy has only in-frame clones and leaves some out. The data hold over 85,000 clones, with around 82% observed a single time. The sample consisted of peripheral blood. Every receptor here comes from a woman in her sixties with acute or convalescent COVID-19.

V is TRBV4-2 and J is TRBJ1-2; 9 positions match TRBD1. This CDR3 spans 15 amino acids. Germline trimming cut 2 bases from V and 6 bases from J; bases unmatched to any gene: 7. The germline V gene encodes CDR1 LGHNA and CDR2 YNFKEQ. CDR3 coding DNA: TGTGCCAGCAGCCAACGACAGGGGGAAGGCCATGGCTACACCTTC. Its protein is CASSQRQGEGHGYTF.

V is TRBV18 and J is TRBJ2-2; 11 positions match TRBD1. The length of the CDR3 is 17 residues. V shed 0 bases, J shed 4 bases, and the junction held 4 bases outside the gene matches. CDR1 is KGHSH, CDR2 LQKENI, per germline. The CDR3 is CASSPPRTGGTTGELFF. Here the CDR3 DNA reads TGTGCCAGCTCACCACCCCGGACAGGGGGCACCACCGGGGAGCTGTTTTTT.

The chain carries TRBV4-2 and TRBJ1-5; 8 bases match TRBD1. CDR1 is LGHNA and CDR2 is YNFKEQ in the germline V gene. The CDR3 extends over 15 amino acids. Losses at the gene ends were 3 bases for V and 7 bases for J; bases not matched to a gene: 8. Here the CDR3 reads CASSQIQGDGQPQHF. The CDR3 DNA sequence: TGTGCCAGCAGCCAGATACAGGGGGATGGCCAGCCCCAGCATTTT.

DNA for the CDR3: TGTGCCAGTACCGGGACTAGCGGGGTTGGTGAGCAGTTCTTC. Protein: CASTGTSGVGEQFF. The V call is TRBV19, the J call TRBJ2-1; 13 bases match TRBD2. The V segment lost 7 bases and the J segment 9 bases; nucleotides outside the gene matches: 6. This CDR3 is built from 14 residues. CDR1 LNHDA and CDR2 SQIVND come from the germline V gene (reference sequence).

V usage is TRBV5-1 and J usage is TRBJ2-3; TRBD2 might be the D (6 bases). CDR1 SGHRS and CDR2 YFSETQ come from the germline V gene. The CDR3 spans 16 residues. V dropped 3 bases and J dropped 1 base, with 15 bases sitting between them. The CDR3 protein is CASSSTGGGGTDTQYF. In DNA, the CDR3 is TGCGCCAGCAGCTCAACAGGAGGCGGGGGCACAGATACGCAGTATTTT. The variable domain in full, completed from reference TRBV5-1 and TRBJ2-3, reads KAGVTQTPRYLIKTRGQQVTLSCSPISGHRSVSWYQQTPGQGLQFLFEYFSETQRNKGNFPGRFSGRQFSNSRSEMNVSTLELGDSALYLCASSSTGGGGTDTQYFGPGTRLTVL.

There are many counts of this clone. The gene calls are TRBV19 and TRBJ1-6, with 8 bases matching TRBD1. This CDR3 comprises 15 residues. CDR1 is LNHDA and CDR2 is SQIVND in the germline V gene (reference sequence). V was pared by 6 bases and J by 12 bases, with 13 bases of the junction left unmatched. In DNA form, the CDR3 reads TGTGCCAGTAGCAATCCCGGGACAGGAACCTTACCCCTCCACTTT. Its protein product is CASSNPGTGTLPLHF.

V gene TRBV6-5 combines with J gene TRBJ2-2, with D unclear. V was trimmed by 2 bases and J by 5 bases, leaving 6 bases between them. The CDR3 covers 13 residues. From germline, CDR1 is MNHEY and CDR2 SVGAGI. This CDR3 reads CASSYPFTGELFF. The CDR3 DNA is TGTGCCAGCAGTTACCCGTTTACCGGGGAGCTGTTTTTT.

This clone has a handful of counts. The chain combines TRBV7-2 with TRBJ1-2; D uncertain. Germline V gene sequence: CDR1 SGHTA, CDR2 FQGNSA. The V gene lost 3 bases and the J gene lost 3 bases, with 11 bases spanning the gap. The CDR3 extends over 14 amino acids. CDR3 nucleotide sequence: TGTGCCAGCAGCTTTTCCTCACAAGACTATGGCTACACCTTC. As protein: CASSFSSQDYGYTF.

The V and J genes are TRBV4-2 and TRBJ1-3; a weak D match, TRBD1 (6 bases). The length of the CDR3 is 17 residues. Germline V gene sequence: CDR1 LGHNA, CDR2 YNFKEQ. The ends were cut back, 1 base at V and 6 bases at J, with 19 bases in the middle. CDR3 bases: TGTGCCAGCAGCCAAGCCCCCTCCGGGGGGCGTGAAAACACCATATATTTT. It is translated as CASSQAPSGGRENTIYF.

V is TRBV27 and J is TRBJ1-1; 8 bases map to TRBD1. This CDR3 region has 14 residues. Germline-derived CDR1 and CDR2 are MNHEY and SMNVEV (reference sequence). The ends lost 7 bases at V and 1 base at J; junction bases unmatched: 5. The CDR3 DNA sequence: TGTGCCAGCAATAGACAGGGGCCGAACACTGAAGCTTTCTTT. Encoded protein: CASNRQGPNTEAFF.

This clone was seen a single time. The DNA of the CDR3 is TGTGCCAGCAGGGGCTCAGGGGGATTCACTGAAGCTTTCTTT. Translated: CASRGSGGFTEAFF. The J gene is TRBJ1-1, the V gene TRBV2; TRBD1 aligns across 7 bases. CDR1 and CDR2 from the germline V gene are SNHLY and FYNNEI. The trim removed 6 bases at V and 4 bases at J, leaving 8 bases unmatched. The CDR3 covers 14 residues.

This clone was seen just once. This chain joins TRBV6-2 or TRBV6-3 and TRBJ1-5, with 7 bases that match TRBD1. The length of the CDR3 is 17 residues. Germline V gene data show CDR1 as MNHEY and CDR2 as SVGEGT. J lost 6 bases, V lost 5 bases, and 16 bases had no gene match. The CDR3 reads CASSLTTGTATSQPQHF. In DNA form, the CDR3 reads TGTGCCAGCAGTCTCACCACCGGGACAGCTACGAGTCAGCCCCAGCATTTT.

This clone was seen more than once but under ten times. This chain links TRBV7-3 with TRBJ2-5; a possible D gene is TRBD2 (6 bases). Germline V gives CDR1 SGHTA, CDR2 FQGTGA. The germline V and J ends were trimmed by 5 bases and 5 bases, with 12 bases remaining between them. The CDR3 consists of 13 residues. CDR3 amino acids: CASSPGVGETQYF. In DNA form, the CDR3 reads TGTGCCAGCAGCCCGGGGGTTGGGGAGACCCAGTACTTC. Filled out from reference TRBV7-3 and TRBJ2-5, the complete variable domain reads GAGVSQTPSNKVTEKGKYVELRCDPISGHTALYWYRQSLGQGPEFLIYFQGTGAADDSGLPNDRFFAVRPEGSVSTLKIQRTERGDSAVYLCASSPGVGETQYFGPGTRLLVL.

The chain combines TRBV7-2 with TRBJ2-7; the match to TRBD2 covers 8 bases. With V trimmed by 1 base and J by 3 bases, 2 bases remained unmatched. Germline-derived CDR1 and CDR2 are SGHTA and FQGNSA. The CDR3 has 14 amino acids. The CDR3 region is CASSLVAGIYEQYF. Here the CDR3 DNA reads TGTGCCAGCAGCTTAGTAGCGGGGATCTACGAGCAGTACTTC.

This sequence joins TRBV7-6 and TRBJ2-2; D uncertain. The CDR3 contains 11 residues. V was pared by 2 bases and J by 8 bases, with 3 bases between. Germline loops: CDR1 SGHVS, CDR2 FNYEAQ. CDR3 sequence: CASSLSGELFF. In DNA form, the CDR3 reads TGTGCCAGCAGCTTATCTGGGGAGCTGTTTTTT.

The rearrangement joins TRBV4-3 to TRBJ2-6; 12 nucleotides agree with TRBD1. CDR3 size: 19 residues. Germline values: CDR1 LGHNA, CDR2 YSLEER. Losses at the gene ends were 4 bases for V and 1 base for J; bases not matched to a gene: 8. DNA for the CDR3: TGCGCCAGCAGCCGCGGGACAGGGGGCCCCCGATCTGGGGCCAACGTCCTGACTTTC. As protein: CASSRGTGGPRSGANVLTF.

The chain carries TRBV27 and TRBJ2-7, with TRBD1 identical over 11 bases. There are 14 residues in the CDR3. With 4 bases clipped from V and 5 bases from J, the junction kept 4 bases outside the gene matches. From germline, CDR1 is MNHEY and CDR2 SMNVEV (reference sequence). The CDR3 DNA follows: TGTGCCAGCAGTTCCGGGACAGGGGGTCACGAGCAGTACTTC. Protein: CASSSGTGGHEQYF.

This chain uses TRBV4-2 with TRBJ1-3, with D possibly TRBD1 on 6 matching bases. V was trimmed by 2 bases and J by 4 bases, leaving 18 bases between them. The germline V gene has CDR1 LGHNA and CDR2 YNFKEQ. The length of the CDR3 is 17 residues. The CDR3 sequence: CASSQIMQQGFGNTIYF. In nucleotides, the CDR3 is TGTGCCAGCAGCCAAATCATGCAGCAGGGGTTCGGAAACACCATATATTTT.

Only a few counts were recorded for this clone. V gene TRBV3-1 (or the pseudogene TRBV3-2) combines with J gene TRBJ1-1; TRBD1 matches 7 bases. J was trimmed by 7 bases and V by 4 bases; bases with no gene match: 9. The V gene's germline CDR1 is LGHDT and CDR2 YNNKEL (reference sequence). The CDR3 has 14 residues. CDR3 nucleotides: TGTGCCAGCAGCCTCAACAGGGGACGGAGTGAAGCTTTCTTT. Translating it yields CASSLNRGRSEAFF.

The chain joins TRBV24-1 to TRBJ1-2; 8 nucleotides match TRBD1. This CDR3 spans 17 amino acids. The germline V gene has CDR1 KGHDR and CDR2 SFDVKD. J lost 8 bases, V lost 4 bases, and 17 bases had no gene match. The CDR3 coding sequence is TGTGCCACCAGTGACTTTGGGGTGGCAGGGGGCGAAGAAGGCTACACCTTC. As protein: CATSDFGVAGGEEGYTF.

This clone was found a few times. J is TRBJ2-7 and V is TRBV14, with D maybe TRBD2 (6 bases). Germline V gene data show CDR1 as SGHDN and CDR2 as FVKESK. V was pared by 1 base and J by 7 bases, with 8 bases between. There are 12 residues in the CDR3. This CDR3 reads CASSQAGVEQYF. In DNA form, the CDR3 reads TGTGCCAGCAGCCAAGCGGGGGTAGAGCAGTACTTC.